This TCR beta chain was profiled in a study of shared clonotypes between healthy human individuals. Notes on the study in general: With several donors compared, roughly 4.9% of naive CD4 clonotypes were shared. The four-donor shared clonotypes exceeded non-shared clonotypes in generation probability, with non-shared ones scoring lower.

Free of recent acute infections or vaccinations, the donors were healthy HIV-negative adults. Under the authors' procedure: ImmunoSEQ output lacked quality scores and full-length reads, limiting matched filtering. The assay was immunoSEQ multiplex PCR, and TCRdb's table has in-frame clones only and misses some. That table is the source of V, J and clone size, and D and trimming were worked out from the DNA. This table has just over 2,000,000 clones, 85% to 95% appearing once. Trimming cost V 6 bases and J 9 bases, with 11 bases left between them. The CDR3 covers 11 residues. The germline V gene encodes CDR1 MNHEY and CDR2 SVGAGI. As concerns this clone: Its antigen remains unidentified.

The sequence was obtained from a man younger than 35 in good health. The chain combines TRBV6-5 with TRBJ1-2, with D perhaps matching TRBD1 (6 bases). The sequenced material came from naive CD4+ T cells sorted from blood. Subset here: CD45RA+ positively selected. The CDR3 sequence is CASRRGPSYTF. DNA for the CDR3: TGTGCCAGCAGGCGGGGGCCCAGCTACACCTTC.